What follows are 17 T cell receptor beta chains derived from one specimen sequenced in a study of early T cells in non-severe SARS-CoV-2 infection (dated by TCRdb to the early 2020s). The library was built by means of 5' RACE. Instrument on record: NextSeq 500. The public reads were run again by TCRdb, first through fastp at Q25 and then through MiXCR, and only productive beta chains were kept. Rows are unified per CDR3 protein, each entry keeping the most common DNA and genes. The sample includes about 33,000 distinct CDR3 sequences, with around 4.6% observed a single time. Of the sample, roughly an eighth falls within the top ten clones. Sequenced material: whole blood. The source of these receptors is an adult who was a healthcare worker with PCR-confirmed SARS-CoV-2 infection or an uninfected control (not recorded which).

This clonotype occurred many times. This sequence joins TRBV28 and TRBJ1-6; D unclear. This CDR3 is built from 15 residues. With 7 bases removed from V and 0 bases from J, the gap between germline ends came to 10 bases. Per germline, CDR1 MDHEN and CDR2 SYDVKM. The CDR3 nucleotides read TGTGCCAGCACCCCGGAGAGCTCCTATAATTCACCCCTCCACTTT. This sequence encodes CASTPESSYNSPLHF.

This clonotype was counted at least ten times. The V and J genes are TRBV4-3 and TRBJ2-1; 10 nucleotides match TRBD2. CDR3 length: 18 residues. V lost 2 bases, J lost 7 bases, and 14 bases stayed unmatched. Per the germline V gene, CDR1 is LGHNA and CDR2 is YSLEER. The CDR3 loop is CASSQLTGPLAGLNEQFF. CDR3 nucleotides: TGCGCCAGCAGCCAATTAACCGGCCCACTAGCGGGGCTTAATGAGCAGTTCTTC.

V gene TRBV3-1 combines with J gene TRBJ2-5; 9 nucleotides align to TRBD2. V dropped 0 bases and J dropped 5; count of bases not matched to a gene: 10. Germline V CDR1 and CDR2: LGHDT, YNNKEL (reference sequence). The CDR3 contains 17 residues. CDR3 residues: CASSQELAGGPEETQYF. CDR3 DNA sequence: TGTGCCAGCAGCCAAGAGTTGGCGGGGGGGCCAGAGGAGACCCAGTACTTC.

The table lists this clonotype with many counts. V is TRBV6-2 or TRBV6-3 and J is TRBJ2-1; TRBD2 matches at 9 bases. Germline loops: CDR1 MNHEY, CDR2 SVGEGT. The CDR3 has 16 amino acids. V shed 5 bases, J shed 9 bases, and the junction held 14 bases outside the gene matches. The CDR3 DNA sequence: TGTGCCAGCAGTAAACCGGGACTAGCAGCCGTGCGTGAGCAGTTCTTC. This gives the protein CASSKPGLAAVREQFF.

This sequence joins TRBV27 and TRBJ2-2; D is perhaps TRBD1 (5 bases). With 5 bases removed from V and 4 bases from J, the gap between germline ends came to 8 bases. Germline CDR1 MNHEY, CDR2 SMNVEV (reference sequence). This CDR3 comprises 13 residues. The CDR3 DNA reads TGTGCCAGCAGTCTCAGGGTCACCGGGGAGCTGTTTTTT. This gives the protein CASSLRVTGELFF.

Many counts were recorded for this clonotype. The chain uses TRBV7-9 and TRBJ2-3, with D possibly being TRBD2 (5 bases). The germline V gene encodes CDR1 SEHNR and CDR2 FQNEAQ (reference sequence). V was trimmed by 3 bases and J by 2 bases, leaving 9 bases between them. The CDR3 is made up of 14 amino acids. In nucleotides, the CDR3 is TGTGCCAGCAGCTTTGACTACAACACAGATACGCAGTATTTT. Its protein is CASSFDYNTDTQYF.

This clonotype was found many times. This rearrangement joins TRBV12-3 or TRBV12-4 to TRBJ1-3; 7 bases match TRBD1. V lost 11 bases, J lost 7 bases, and 5 bases stayed unmatched. CDR3 size: 11 residues. The CDR3, as DNA: TGTGCCGCGCAGGGGGAGAACACCATATATTTT. It encodes CAAQGENTIYF.

This clonotype was observed many times. The V and J genes are TRBV5-1 and TRBJ1-5, with 8 nucleotides matching TRBD1. The V gene's germline CDR1 is SGHRS and CDR2 YFSETQ. Trimming took 6 bases from V and 2 from J; bases not matched to a gene: 4. The CDR3 contains 14 residues. For the CDR3, the DNA is TGCGCCAGCAAGACAGGGGAGGGCAATCAGCCCCAGCATTTT. The encoded protein is CASKTGEGNQPQHF.

This clonotype occurred many times. The chain links TRBV6-1 to TRBJ1-1; unclear D gene. V was clipped by 6 bases and J by 2 bases, with 10 bases between them. The germline gives CDR1 MNHNS, CDR2 SASEGT. CDR3 length: 13 residues. CDR3 in DNA: TGTGCCAGCAGGAGGACTGTCAACACTGAAGCTTTCTTT. Translation gives CASRRTVNTEAFF.

This clonotype was counted many times. The rearrangement joins TRBV9 to TRBJ2-6; a possible D gene is TRBD1 (6 bases). CDR1 SGDLS and CDR2 YYNGEE come from the germline V gene. The CDR3 has 14 residues. V dropped 5 bases and J dropped 13 bases, with 19 bases sitting between them. CDR3 protein: CASRRDNPIGVLTF. For the CDR3, the DNA is TGTGCCAGCAGACGGGACAATCCCATCGGGGTCCTGACTTTC.

The V gene is TRBV4-1, the J gene TRBJ2-7; no reliable D call. Germline values: CDR1 MGHRA, CDR2 YSYEKL. Trimming shortened V by 0 bases and J by 7 bases, and 19 bases separated the two germline ends. The CDR3 runs 16 residues. The CDR3 reads CASSQDLSSPASEQYF. CDR3 in DNA: TGCGCCAGCAGCCAAGATCTCTCATCCCCCGCCTCGGAGCAGTACTTC.

The sample holds many counts of this clonotype. The genes are TRBV7-9 and TRBJ1-5; a weak D match, TRBD1 (6 bases). Per the germline V gene, CDR1 is SEHNR and CDR2 is FQNEAQ (reference sequence). This CDR3 comprises 15 residues. Trimming cost V 5 bases and J 2 bases, with 13 bases left between them. Here the CDR3 DNA reads TGTGCCAGCAGCGAACGGGGGGCAGGCAATCAGCCCCAGCATTTT. As protein: CASSERGAGNQPQHF.

Many counts were recorded for this clonotype. The CDR3 loop is CASSSGTGSGNEQFF. The CDR3 coding sequence is TGTGCCAGCAGTTCCGGGACAGGGTCCGGCAATGAGCAGTTCTTC. This rearrangement joins TRBV6-4 to TRBJ2-1; 9 positions match TRBD1. The CDR3 is 15 residues long. The germline gives CDR1 MRHNA, CDR2 SNTAGT. V gave up 5 bases and J gave up 6 bases; unmatched junction bases: 8.

V and J are TRBV3-1 and TRBJ2-5; no definite D call. Germline lookup yields CDR1 LGHDT and CDR2 YNNKEL (reference sequence). This CDR3 spans 13 amino acids. The V end was cut by 3 bases, the J end by 12 bases, with 17 bases between. In DNA form, the CDR3 reads TGTGCCAGCAGCCAGGCATCTCGGACCACCAAGTACTTC. It encodes CASSQASRTTKYF.

This clonotype was recorded many times. The chain is built from TRBV7-9 and TRBJ1-5; the match to TRBD1 covers 8 bases. After removal of 3 bases from V and 4 bases from J, the junction contained 5 bases not matched to a gene. The CDR3 sequence is 15 residues long. Per germline, CDR1 SEHNR and CDR2 FQNEAQ (reference sequence). CDR3 loop: CASSFGQGPNQPQHF. CDR3 nucleotide sequence: TGTGCCAGCAGCTTCGGACAGGGCCCAAATCAGCCCCAGCATTTT.

The chain couples TRBV6-2 or TRBV6-3 to TRBJ2-4; 8 bases agree with TRBD1. This CDR3 is 13 amino acids long. From germline, CDR1 is MNHEY and CDR2 SVGEGT. V was pared by 2 bases and J by 6 bases, with 0 bases of the junction left unmatched. The CDR3 sequence: CASSYGQGNIQYF. For the CDR3, the DNA is TGTGCCAGCAGTTACGGACAGGGAAACATTCAGTACTTC.

This clonotype has at least ten counts. This sequence joins TRBV5-1 and TRBJ2-1, with 8 bases that match TRBD2. V was clipped by 3 bases and J by 2 bases; unmatched bases: 16. Germline-derived CDR1 and CDR2 are SGHRS and YFSETQ. This CDR3 region has 19 residues. The CDR3 sequence: CASSWGLQPGGDPYNEQFF. DNA of the CDR3: TGCGCCAGCAGCTGGGGGCTCCAACCGGGAGGGGATCCCTACAATGAGCAGTTCTTC. Variable domain in full (rest from reference TRBV5-1 and TRBJ2-1): KAGVTQTPRYLIKTRGQQVTLSCSPISGHRSVSWYQQTPGQGLQFLFEYFSETQRNKGNFPGRFSGRQFSNSRSEMNVSTLELGDSALYLCASSWGLQPGGDPYNEQFFGPGTRLTVL.